This T cell receptor (beta chain) stems from a study of blood T cells in healthy people across ages. Alongside a J-beta primer mix, a sample-barcoded 5' primer served in a second PCR lasting about 7 to 12 cycles. TCRdb called the 5' RACE reads again in MiXCR, with one record for every CDR3 protein. This sample has roughly 1.5 million distinct CDR3 sequences, with approximately 39% found just once. Drawing of peripheral blood yielded roughly 10 milliliters from each donor. CDR3 length equals 12 residues. The ends were cut back, 7 bases at V and 0 bases at J, with 7 bases in the middle. The germline V gene has CDR1 SQVTM and CDR2 ANQGSEA. As for this clonotype: Its antigen is currently unknown.

General study findings and limits: What prevented conclusive comparison of naive and antigen-experienced cells was that PBMCs were unsorted. One million T cells yielded diversity estimates that were considered underestimates.

This receptor was identified in a woman in her late teens or twenties in good health. The genes are TRBV29-1 and TRBJ2-4; the D is unclear. The sample comprised blood. The chain's CDR3 is CSGSLAKNIQYF. Here the CDR3 DNA reads TGCAGCGGGAGTCTAGCCAAAAACATTCAGTACTTC. The variable domain in full, completed from reference TRBV29-1 and TRBJ2-4, reads SAVISQKPSRDICQRGTSLTIQCQVDSQVTMMFWYRQQPGQSLTLIATANQGSEATYESGFVIDKFPISRPNLTFSTLTVSNMSPEDSSIYLCSGSLAKNIQYFGAGTRLSVL.